The entry below gives a single TCR beta chain sequence along with its context. Trimming at V came to 5 bases and at J to 2 bases, leaving 5 bases not matched to a gene. The CDR3 is made up of 14 amino acids. Looked up from germline, CDR1 is MNHNY and CDR2 is SVGAGI (reference sequence). This sample is drawn from a study of blood T cell repertoires in COVID-19. Method: immunoSEQ multiplex PCR; TCRdb's copy keeps in-frame clones and lacks some. Among almost 250,000 clones listed, 85% to 90% were seen once. The sequencing sample was made of PBMCs or T cells enriched from blood (not recorded which). This sequence joins TRBV6-6 and TRBJ1-2; the match to TRBD1 covers 7 bases. This clonotype originated in a woman aged 45-59 years who had recovered from COVID-19. The CDR3 is CASSPGQENYGYTF. The CDR3 DNA reads TGTGCCAGCAGTCCTGGACAGGAGAACTATGGCTACACCTTC.